This T cell receptor beta chain was captured by sequencing in a study of blood T cell repertoires in COVID-19. Across the study: Material from acute and convalescent COVID-19 was sourced from the United States, Italy and Spain.

Germline CDR1 reads SGHRS; CDR2 reads YFSETQ. The V segment lost 5 bases and the J segment 6 bases; nucleotides outside the gene matches: 10. The CDR3 loop spans 15 amino acids. Assay used: immunoSEQ multiplex PCR; TCRdb lists only in-frame clones, some missing. The sample has 250,000 to 350,000 clones; about 88% are singletons. The chain employs TRBV5-1 and TRBJ2-2; 7 bases agree with TRBD2. Specimen: peripheral blood. The TCR sequence derives from a human donor with COVID-19, enrolled during active disease. The donor label of this sample is uncertain. Here the CDR3 DNA reads TGCGCCAGCAGAGAGTTGGCGGGAGCATCCGGGGAGCTGTTTTTT. As protein: CASRELAGASGELFF.